A selection of T cell receptor beta chains follows, all from one sample in a study of CD8 T cells in ankylosing spondylitis. TCRdb called the 5' RACE reads again in MiXCR, with one record for every CDR3 protein. The sample consists of more than 400,000 distinct CDR3 sequences, over 4% of them appearing once. Sample: blood, either unsorted or a sorted T cell fraction (not recorded which). These receptor sequences come from a male donor with ankylosing spondylitis. The CDR3 runs from the conserved cysteine through the conserved F or W. The order of the fields is J gene, clone size, D gene, V gene, CDR3 DNA, CDR3 protein. The D gene is left open where the match is weak. Only part of the rows carry a size: once, few, many, or a class if the clone is expanded.

TRBJ2-7 many TRBD2 TRBV6-2/TRBV6-3 TGTGCCAGCAGTTACGGACTAGCGGCCACCTACGAGCAGTACTTC CASSYGLAATYEQYF
TRBJ2-1 - TRBD2 TRBV6-2/TRBV6-3 TGTGCCAGCAGTCCTACGGGTAGCGGGAGATACAATGAGCAGTTCTTC CASSPTGSGRYNEQFF
TRBJ2-3 - TRBD2 TRBV20-1 TGCAGTGCTATTGCGGGGGGGATAGGGGGCACAGATACGCAGTATTTT CSAIAGGIGGTDTQYF
TRBJ2-7 few - TRBV27 TGTGCCAGCTCGTACACGAGCTCCTACGAGCAGTACTTC CASSYTSSYEQYF
TRBJ1-5 many - TRBV20-1 TGCAGTGCTATAGAGACACATATCGATCAGCCCCAGCATTTT CSAIETHIDQPQHF
TRBJ1-5 many - TRBV20-1 TGCAGTACCTCTTCAGGGGTGGAGAAGCCCCAGCATTTT CSTSSGVEKPQHF
TRBJ1-3 many - TRBV28 TGTGCCAGCAGTCACCCCAGAGGGATCTCTGGAAACACCATATATTTT CASSHPRGISGNTIYF
TRBJ1-3 many - TRBV20-1 TGCAGTGCTAGACAGTACTCTGGAAACACCATATATTTT CSARQYSGNTIYF
TRBJ2-4 - - TRBV5-5 TGTGCCAGGAGCCACGGGCCTAGTGTTGCCGACGAGGGCTTC CARSHGPSVADEGF
TRBJ1-3 many TRBD1 TRBV4-2 TGTGCCAGCAGCCCCCGGGACAGAGGAAACACCATATATTTT CASSPRDRGNTIYF
TRBJ1-2 many TRBD1 TRBV9 TGTGCCAGCAGCCCCGGGACAGGGGGCATTCGCGATGGCTACACCTTC CASSPGTGGIRDGYTF
TRBJ1-5 many - TRBV5-5 TGTGCCAGCAGCTTTTTGGGTACTCAGCCCCAGCATTTT CASSFLGTQPQHF
TRBJ2-2 many - TRBV7-9 TGTGCCAGCACCTTGGACGGGAACACCGGGGAGCTGTTTTTT CASTLDGNTGELFF